These 30 T cell receptor beta chains were sequenced from one sample in a study of blood T cell repertoires in COVID-19. Sequenced by immunoSEQ multiplex PCR; TCRdb stores in-frame clones only, minus some. This table holds about 400,000 clones, just under 90% found once. Specimen: PBMCs or T cells enriched from blood (not recorded which). The receptors derive from a young woman who had recovered from COVID-19.

The genes are TRBV30 and TRBJ2-1; D might be TRBD2 (7 bases). The CDR3 is made up of 21 amino acids. V lost 2 bases and J lost 2, with 31 bases in between. From germline, CDR1 is GTSNPN and CDR2 SVGIG (reference sequence). In DNA form, the CDR3 reads TGTGCCTGGAGTCTTATAGGGAAGGGGGGGTTGACAATGAGAACCTACAATGAGCAGTTCTTC. Its protein is CAWSLIGKGGLTMRTYNEQFF. The full variable domain, rest sourced from reference TRBV30 and TRBJ2-1, is SQTIHQWPATLVQPVGSPLSLECTVEGTSNPNLYWYRQAAGRGLQLLFYSVGIGQISSEVPQNLSASRPQDRQFILSSKKLLLSDSGFYLCAWSLIGKGGLTMRTYNEQFFGPGTRLTVL.

The V and J genes are TRBV5-1 and TRBJ2-5; 10 nucleotides agree with TRBD1. V dropped 0 bases and J dropped 4; count of bases not matched to a gene: 0. This CDR3 region has 14 residues. Germline V gene lookup returns CDR1 SGHRS and CDR2 YFSETQ. The CDR3 DNA reads TGCGCCAGCAGCTTGGGGACAGGGGGAGAGACCCAGTACTTC. This codes for CASSLGTGGETQYF.

The V gene is TRBV5-1, the J gene TRBJ2-5, with D perhaps matching TRBD1 (6 bases). The CDR3 has 15 residues. The ends were cut back, 0 bases at V and 1 base at J, with 10 bases in the middle. Germline CDR1 reads SGHRS; CDR2 reads YFSETQ. CDR3 DNA sequence: TGCGCCAGCAGCTTGGGGGGGCTCTCCCAAGAGACCCAGTACTTC. It is translated as CASSLGGLSQETQYF.

The rearrangement uses TRBV19 and TRBJ2-7, with 11 bases aligning to TRBD1. The CDR3 is made up of 17 amino acids. Germline V gene lookup returns CDR1 LNHDA and CDR2 SQIVND (reference sequence). The trim removed 3 bases at V and 6 bases at J, leaving 13 bases unmatched. CDR3 DNA sequence: TGTGCCAGTAGTATCTGGACAGGGGGCGCCGTATTCTCCGAGCAGTACTTC. Protein sequence: CASSIWTGGAVFSEQYF.

This sequence joins TRBV4-3 and TRBJ2-3, with D unresolved. Germline V lookup: CDR1 LGHNA, CDR2 YSLEER. CDR3 length equals 15 residues. V gave up 1 base and J gave up 5 bases, with 13 bases separating them. The CDR3 loop reads CASSQGQVSGDTQYF. CDR3 coding DNA: TGCGCCAGCAGCCAAGGTCAAGTTTCCGGAGATACGCAGTATTTT.

This CDR3 reads CASSPSGSLYEQYF. As DNA, the CDR3 is TGTGCCAGCAGCCCTAGCGGGAGCTTGTACGAGCAGTACTTC. The chain recombines TRBV5-8 with TRBJ2-7, with 10 bases matching TRBD2. J gave up 4 bases and V 4 bases, and 5 bases lay outside the gene matches. CDR1 and CDR2 from the germline V gene are SGHTS and YDEGEE. CDR3 length: 14 amino acids.

This chain connects TRBV3-1 (or the pseudogene TRBV3-2) to TRBJ1-1; D possibly corresponds to TRBD1 (5 bases). V gave up 4 bases and J gave up 7 bases, with 16 bases separating them. This CDR3 has 14 residues. Germline CDR1 and CDR2: LGHDT and YNNKEL (reference sequence). CDR3 DNA: TGTGCCAGCAGCCTTACCTCGTTGACAGATGAAGCTTTCTTT. This gives the protein CASSLTSLTDEAFF.

The genes are TRBV25-1 and TRBJ1-2, with TRBD1 as a possible D gene (6 bases). The CDR3 is 12 amino acids. With 6 bases removed from V and 6 bases from J, the gap between germline ends came to 11 bases. Germline V gives CDR1 MGHDK, CDR2 SYGVNS. The CDR3 is CASSLTGNGYTF. The CDR3 DNA follows: TGTGCCAGCAGCTTAACAGGGAATGGCTACACCTTC.

There are many counts of this clone. This rearrangement joins TRBV24-1 to TRBJ2-3; unclear D gene. CDR1 KGHDR and CDR2 SFDVKD come from the germline V gene. The CDR3 totals 13 residues. Trimming shortened V by 5 bases and J by 1 base, and 6 bases separated the two germline ends. This CDR3 reads CATSGEGTDTQYF. CDR3 coding DNA: TGTGCCACCAGTGGCGAGGGCACAGATACGCAGTATTTT.

The chain links TRBV2 to TRBJ2-7, with TRBD1 matching over 8 bases. The trim removed 4 bases at V and 6 bases at J, leaving 2 bases unmatched. Germline CDR1 reads SNHLY; CDR2 reads FYNNEI. The CDR3 extends over 12 amino acids. The CDR3 coding sequence is TGTGCCAGCAGTGGACAGGGGTTCGAGCAGTACTTC. This sequence encodes CASSGQGFEQYF.

Of note for this clone: The same CDR3 also results from other DNA sequences found in this sample. For the CDR3, the DNA is TGCGCCAGCAGCTTGGAGACAGGGTCCTACAATGAGCAGTTCTTC. It yields the protein CASSLETGSYNEQFF. The J gene is TRBJ2-1, the V gene TRBV5-1, with 7 nucleotides matching TRBD1. Germline loops: CDR1 SGHRS, CDR2 YFSETQ. The CDR3 is 15 amino acids. The trim removed 0 bases at V and 1 base at J, leaving 1 base unmatched.

The chain couples TRBV28 to TRBJ2-7; 11 bases match TRBD1. The V gene end was trimmed by 7 bases and the J gene end by 3 bases; junction bases not matched to a gene: 11. The CDR3 consists of 16 residues. In germline, CDR1 is MDHEN, CDR2 SYDVKM. In DNA form, the CDR3 reads TGTGCCAGCACCCTTTATCCGGGACAGGGGGTCTACGAGCAGTACTTC. Amino acid sequence: CASTLYPGQGVYEQYF. Full variable domain (outside the CDR3, taken from reference TRBV28 and TRBJ2-7): DVKVTQSSRYLVKRTGEKVFLECVQDMDHENMFWYRQDPGLGLRLIYFSYDVKMKEKGDIPEGYSVSREKKERFSLILESASTNQTSMYLCASTLYPGQGVYEQYFGPGTRLTVT.

The chain is built from TRBV18 and TRBJ1-2, with TRBD1 identical over 8 bases. Germline V gives CDR1 KGHSH, CDR2 LQKENI. CDR3 length equals 14 residues. The junction had 11 bases not matched to a gene; V was cut back by 6 bases and J by 8 bases. CDR3 nucleotides: TGTGCCAGCTCCATCCCGACAGGGGTGCGCGGCTACACCTTC. This encodes CASSIPTGVRGYTF. Based on the CDR3 plus reference TRBV18 and TRBJ1-2, the full variable domain is NAGVMQNPRHLVRRRGQEARLRCSPMKGHSHVYWYRQLPEEGLKFMVYLQKENIIDESGMPKERFSAEFPKEGPSILRIQQVVRGDSAAYFCASSIPTGVRGYTFGSGTRLTVV.

CDR3 bases: TGTGCCAGCAGTCAACAGGGTCGCGACCCCTATGGCTACACCTTC. Its protein is CASSQQGRDPYGYTF. This chain uses TRBV27 with TRBJ1-2, with a weak D call TRBD1 (6 bases). The length of the CDR3 is 15 residues. Germline V CDR1 and CDR2: MNHEY, SMNVEV (reference sequence). V shed 5 bases and J shed 4 bases, with 17 bases lying between them.

The chain uses TRBV30 and TRBJ1-2; D not certain. This CDR3 has 11 amino acids. V lost 4 bases and J 4 bases, leaving 7 bases between the germline ends. The germline V gene has CDR1 GTSNPN and CDR2 SVGIG (reference sequence). This chain's CDR3 is CAWNLLYGYTF. DNA for the CDR3: TGTGCCTGGAATTTACTCTATGGCTACACCTTC.

This chain links TRBV7-9 with TRBJ1-5, with 10 bases lining up with TRBD1. This CDR3 is built from 17 residues. The trim removed 5 bases at V and 2 bases at J, leaving 9 bases unmatched. The V gene's germline CDR1 is SEHNR and CDR2 FQNEAQ (reference sequence). The CDR3 protein is CASSRTTGTGGNQPQHF. CDR3 DNA sequence: TGTGCCAGCAGCCGAACAACCGGGACAGGGGGCAATCAGCCCCAGCATTTT.

A single count supports this clone. This chain links TRBV6-5 with TRBJ2-1; tentatively, D is TRBD1 (5 bases). CDR1 and CDR2 from the germline V gene are MNHEY and SVGAGI. V was trimmed by 2 bases and J by 10 bases, leaving 18 bases between them. There are 15 residues in the CDR3. DNA of the CDR3: TGTGCCAGCAGTTACCTAGGTGGGCAGGGCAGGGAGCAGTTCTTC. Translated, it gives CASSYLGGQGREQFF.

V usage is TRBV3-1 (or the pseudogene TRBV3-2) and J usage is TRBJ2-3; TRBD2 matches at 9 bases. Germline V gene lookup returns CDR1 LGHDT and CDR2 YNNKEL (reference sequence). There are 19 residues in the CDR3. Germline trimming cut 0 bases from V and 4 bases from J; bases unmatched to any gene: 14. The CDR3, as DNA: TGTGCCAGCAGCCAAGATCTAGTAAAGGTAGCGGGAGCTTCAGATACGCAGTATTTT. Its protein is CASSQDLVKVAGASDTQYF.

The chain couples TRBV19 to TRBJ1-2; no clear D. Germline CDR1 reads LNHDA; CDR2 reads SQIVND (reference sequence). V lost 4 bases and J lost 2, with 8 bases in between. The CDR3 runs 13 residues. CDR3 sequence (DNA): TGTGCCAGTAGTACCGATAGAAACTATGGCTACACCTTC. Protein sequence: CASSTDRNYGYTF.

This chain joins TRBV10-3 and TRBJ1-5; maybe TRBD1 (5 bases). V was clipped by 2 bases and J by 11 bases, with 13 bases between them. Germline V CDR1 and CDR2: ENHRY, SYGVKD. The CDR3 runs 13 residues. The CDR3 bases are TGTGCCATCAGTGAGAGCGACAGCCTGTCCCAGCATTTT. It translates to CAISESDSLSQHF.

The chain combines TRBV6-5 with TRBJ2-4; tentative D call: TRBD2 (5 bases). The CDR3 length is 15 residues. CDR1 is MNHEY, CDR2 SVGAGI, per germline. Trimming took off 1 base at V and 3 bases at J, with 10 bases between the two ends. CDR3 nucleotides: TGTGCCAGCAGTTACTTGGGAGAAGGCAAAAACATTCAGTACTTC. Residues: CASSYLGEGKNIQYF.

The chain carries TRBV2 and TRBJ2-7; 7 bases map to TRBD1. J lost 1 base, V lost 1 base, and 7 bases had no gene match. CDR1 is SNHLY and CDR2 is FYNNEI in the germline V gene. The CDR3 totals 16 residues. The CDR3 DNA follows: TGTGCCAGCAGTGAAGAGGCGGCAGGGGGTTCCTACGAGCAGTACTTC. Translated: CASSEEAAGGSYEQYF.

The V call is TRBV30, the J call TRBJ1-6; a possible D gene is TRBD1 (6 bases). In germline, CDR1 is GTSNPN, CDR2 SVGIG (reference sequence). CDR3 length equals 14 residues. Trimming cost V 5 bases and J 4 bases, with 12 bases left between them. CDR3 nucleotides: TGTGCCTGGGGTAAACAGGGTTATAATTCACCCCTCCACTTT. It encodes CAWGKQGYNSPLHF.

In its sample, this clone was seen once. The gene calls are TRBV19 and TRBJ2-2; perhaps TRBD2 as D (5 bases). CDR1 is LNHDA, CDR2 SQIVND, per germline (reference sequence). The CDR3 length is 17 residues. Deletions cut 2 bases from V and 0 bases from J, with 13 bases between. Here the CDR3 reads CASSIIGGGPNTGELFF. The DNA for the CDR3 is TGTGCCAGTAGTATAATAGGAGGAGGACCGAACACCGGGGAGCTGTTTTTT.

J is TRBJ1-2 and V is TRBV28; 8 nucleotides line up with TRBD1. The CDR3 totals 15 residues. The germline CDR1 and CDR2 sequences are MDHEN and SYDVKM. J was trimmed by 2 bases and V by 5 bases; bases with no gene match: 7. The CDR3 region has the DNA TGTGCCAGCAGTCCCCTGGGGGACAGGAACTATGGCTACACCTTC. Translating gives CASSPLGDRNYGYTF.

The chain couples TRBV5-4 to TRBJ2-5, with a weak D call TRBD2 (6 bases). Between the trimmed V and J ends, which lost 1 base and 2 bases, there was a span of 9 bases. Germline CDR1 SGHNT, CDR2 YYREEE (reference sequence). This CDR3 has 14 amino acids. CDR3 sequence (DNA): TGTGCCAGCAGCTTGTGGGACTCGCAAGAGACCCAGTACTTC. It specifies CASSLWDSQETQYF.

The rearrangement uses TRBV4-1 and TRBJ1-1; possibly TRBD1 for D (5 bases). CDR3 size: 14 residues. The germline V gene has CDR1 MGHRA and CDR2 YSYEKL. The V end was cut by 3 bases, the J end by 5 bases, with 13 bases between. As DNA, the CDR3 is TGCGCCAGCAGCCACACCCCAGGGTGGACTGAAGCTTTCTTT. It translates to CASSHTPGWTEAFF.

This clone occurred once. The rearrangement uses TRBV21-1 and TRBJ2-4; the table's D call TRBD2 went unverified against the DNA. TRBV21-1 is termed a pseudogene. CDR3 length: 13 amino acids. CDR3 in DNA: TGTGCCAGCAGCAAAGGACTAGCGGGAGCCGAGTACTTC. It specifies CASSKGLAGAEYF.

This sequence joins TRBV19 and TRBJ1-5, with 8 bases aligning to TRBD1. The V segment lost 5 bases and the J segment 1 base; nucleotides outside the gene matches: 13. This CDR3 region has 18 residues. Germline CDR1 LNHDA, CDR2 SQIVND (reference sequence). For the CDR3, the DNA is TGTGCCAGTAGTCGCGACAGTCTGGACAGGGCAAGCAATCAGCCCCAGCATTTT. It specifies CASSRDSLDRASNQPQHF.

The chain combines TRBV19 with TRBJ1-3; perhaps TRBD1 as D (5 bases). Germline CDR1 reads LNHDA; CDR2 reads SQIVND (reference sequence). The germline V and J ends were trimmed by 7 bases and 3 bases, with 19 bases remaining between them. The CDR3 sequence is 16 residues long. Written as DNA, the CDR3 is TGTGCCAGTACTCCCACCAGGGTCTTTCTTGGAAACACCATATATTTT. It translates to CASTPTRVFLGNTIYF.